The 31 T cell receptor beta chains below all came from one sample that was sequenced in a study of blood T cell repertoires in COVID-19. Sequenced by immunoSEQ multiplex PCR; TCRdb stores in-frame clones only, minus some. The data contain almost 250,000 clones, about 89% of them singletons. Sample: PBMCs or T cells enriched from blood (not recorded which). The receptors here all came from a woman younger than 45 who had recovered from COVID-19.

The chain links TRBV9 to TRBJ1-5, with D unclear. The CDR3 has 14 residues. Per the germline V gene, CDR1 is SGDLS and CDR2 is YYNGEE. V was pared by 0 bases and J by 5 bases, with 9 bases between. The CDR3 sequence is CASSVGVSDQPQHF. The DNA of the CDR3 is TGTGCCAGCAGCGTAGGCGTATCCGATCAGCCCCAGCATTTT.

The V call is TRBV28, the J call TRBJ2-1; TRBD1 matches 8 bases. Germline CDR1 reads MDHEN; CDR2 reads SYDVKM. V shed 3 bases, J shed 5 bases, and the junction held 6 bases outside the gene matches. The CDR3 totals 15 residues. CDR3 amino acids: CASSFLQGANNEQFF. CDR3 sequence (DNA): TGTGCCAGCAGTTTTCTCCAGGGGGCGAACAATGAGCAGTTCTTC.

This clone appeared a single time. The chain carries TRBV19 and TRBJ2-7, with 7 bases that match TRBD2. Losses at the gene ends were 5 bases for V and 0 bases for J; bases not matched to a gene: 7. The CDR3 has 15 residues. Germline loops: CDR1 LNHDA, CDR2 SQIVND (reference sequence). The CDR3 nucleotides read TGTGCCAGTAGTCACCCTAGCGGAGACTCCTACGAGCAGTACTTC. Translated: CASSHPSGDSYEQYF.

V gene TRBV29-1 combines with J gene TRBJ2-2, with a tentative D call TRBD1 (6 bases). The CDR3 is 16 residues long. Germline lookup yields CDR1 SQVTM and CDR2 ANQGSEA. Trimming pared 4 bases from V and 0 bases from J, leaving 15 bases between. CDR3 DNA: TGCAGCGTTGTCTCCCGACAGGCCTCGAACACCGGGGAGCTGTTTTTT. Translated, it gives CSVVSRQASNTGELFF.

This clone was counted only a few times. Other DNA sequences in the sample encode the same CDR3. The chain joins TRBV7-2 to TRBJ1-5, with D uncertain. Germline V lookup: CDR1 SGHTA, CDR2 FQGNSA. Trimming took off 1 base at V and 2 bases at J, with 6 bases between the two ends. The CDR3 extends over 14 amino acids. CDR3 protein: CASSLERGNQPQHF. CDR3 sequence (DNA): TGTGCCAGCAGCTTAGAGCGGGGCAATCAGCCCCAGCATTTT.

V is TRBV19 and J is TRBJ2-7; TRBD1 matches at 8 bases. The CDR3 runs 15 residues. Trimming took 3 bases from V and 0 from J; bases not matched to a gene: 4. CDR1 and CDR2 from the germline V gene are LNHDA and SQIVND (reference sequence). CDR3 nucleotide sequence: TGTGCCAGTAGTATCGGACAGGGAAGCTCCTACGAGCAGTACTTC. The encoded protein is CASSIGQGSSYEQYF.

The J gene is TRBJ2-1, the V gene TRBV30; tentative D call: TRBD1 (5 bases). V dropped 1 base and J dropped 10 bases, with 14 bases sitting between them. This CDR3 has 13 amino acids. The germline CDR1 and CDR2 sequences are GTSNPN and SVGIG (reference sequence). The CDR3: CAWSARQLAEQFF. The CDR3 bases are TGTGCCTGGAGTGCCCGACAGTTGGCGGAGCAGTTCTTC.

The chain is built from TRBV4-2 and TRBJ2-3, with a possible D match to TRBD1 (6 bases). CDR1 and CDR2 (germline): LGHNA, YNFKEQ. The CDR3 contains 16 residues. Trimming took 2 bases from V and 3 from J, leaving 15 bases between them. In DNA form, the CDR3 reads TGTGCCAGCAGCCAACAAAAGGACAGTGCGACAGATACGCAGTATTTT. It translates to CASSQQKDSATDTQYF.

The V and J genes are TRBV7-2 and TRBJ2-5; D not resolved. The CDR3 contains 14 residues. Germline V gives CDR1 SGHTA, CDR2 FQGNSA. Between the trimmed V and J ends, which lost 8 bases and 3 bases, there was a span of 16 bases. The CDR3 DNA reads TGTGCCAGCTCCCTTCGCGGTAGGAAAGAGACCCAGTACTTC. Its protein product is CASSLRGRKETQYF.

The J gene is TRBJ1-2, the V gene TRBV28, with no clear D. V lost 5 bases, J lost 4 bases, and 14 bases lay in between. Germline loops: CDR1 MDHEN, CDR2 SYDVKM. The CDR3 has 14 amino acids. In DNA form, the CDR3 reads TGTGCCAGCAGTAGGCAAGGAGGGCCCTATGGCTACACCTTC. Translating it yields CASSRQGGPYGYTF.

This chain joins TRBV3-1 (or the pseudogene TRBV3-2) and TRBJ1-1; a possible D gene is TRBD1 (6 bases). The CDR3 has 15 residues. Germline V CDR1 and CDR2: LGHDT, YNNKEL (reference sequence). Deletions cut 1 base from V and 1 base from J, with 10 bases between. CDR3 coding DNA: TGTGCCAGCAGCCAAGGGACAGCTGGGAACACTGAAGCTTTCTTT. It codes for CASSQGTAGNTEAFF.

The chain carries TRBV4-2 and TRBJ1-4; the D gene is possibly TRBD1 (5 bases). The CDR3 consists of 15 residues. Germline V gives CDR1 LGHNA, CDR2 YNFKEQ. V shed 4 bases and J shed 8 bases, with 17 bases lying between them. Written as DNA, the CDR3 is TGTGCCAGCAGCCTTAGGGCGGGGCGTCAGGAAAAACTGTTTTTT. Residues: CASSLRAGRQEKLFF.

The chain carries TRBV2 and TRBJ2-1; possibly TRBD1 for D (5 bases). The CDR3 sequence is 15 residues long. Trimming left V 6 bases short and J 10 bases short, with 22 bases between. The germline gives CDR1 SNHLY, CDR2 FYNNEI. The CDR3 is CASSVTGLSSTEQFF. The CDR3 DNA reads TGTGCCAGCAGCGTAACAGGCCTCTCATCTACAGAGCAGTTCTTC. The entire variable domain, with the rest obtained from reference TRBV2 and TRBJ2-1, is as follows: EPEVTQTPSHQVTQMGQEVILRCVPISNHLYFYWYRQILGQKVEFLVSFYNNEISEKSEIFDDQFSVERPDGSNFTLKIRSTKLEDSAMYFCASSVTGLSSTEQFFGPGTRLTVL.

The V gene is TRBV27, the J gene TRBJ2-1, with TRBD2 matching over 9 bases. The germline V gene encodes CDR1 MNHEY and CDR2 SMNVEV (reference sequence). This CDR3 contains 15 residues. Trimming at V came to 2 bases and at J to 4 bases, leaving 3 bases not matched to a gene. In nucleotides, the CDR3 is TGTGCCAGCAGTTTAATGGCGGGGGGGTACAATGAGCAGTTCTTC. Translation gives CASSLMAGGYNEQFF.

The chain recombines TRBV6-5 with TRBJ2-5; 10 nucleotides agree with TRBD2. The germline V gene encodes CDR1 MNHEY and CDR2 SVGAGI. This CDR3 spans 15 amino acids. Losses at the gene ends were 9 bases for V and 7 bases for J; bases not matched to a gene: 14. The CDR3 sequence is CASTRAGGRPATQYF. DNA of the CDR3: TGTGCCAGTACCCGAGCGGGAGGGCGTCCTGCGACCCAGTACTTC.

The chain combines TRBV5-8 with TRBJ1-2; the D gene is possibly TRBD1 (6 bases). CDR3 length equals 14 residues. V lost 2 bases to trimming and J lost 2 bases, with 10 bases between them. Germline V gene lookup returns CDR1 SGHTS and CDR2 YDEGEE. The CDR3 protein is CASSLQGRNYGYTF. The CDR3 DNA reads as TGTGCCAGCAGCTTACAGGGCAGAAACTATGGCTACACCTTC.

CDR3 sequence: CASSEDRGYGYTF. DNA for the CDR3: TGTGCCAGCTCCGAAGACAGGGGCTATGGCTACACCTTC. V is TRBV18 and J is TRBJ1-2; the match to TRBD1 covers 8 bases. The CDR3 is made up of 13 amino acids. Looked up from germline, CDR1 is KGHSH and CDR2 is LQKENI. Trimming took 6 bases from V and 4 from J; bases not matched to a gene: 4.

The CDR3 is CASSLTGTIMGGYTF. CDR3 DNA sequence: TGTGCCAGCAGTTTAACCGGGACAATAATGGGTGGCTACACCTTC. The chain has TRBV28 and TRBJ1-2; tentative D call: TRBD1 (6 bases). The CDR3 sequence is 15 residues long. CDR1 is MDHEN and CDR2 is SYDVKM in the germline V gene. V dropped 2 bases and J dropped 7 bases, with 17 bases sitting between them.

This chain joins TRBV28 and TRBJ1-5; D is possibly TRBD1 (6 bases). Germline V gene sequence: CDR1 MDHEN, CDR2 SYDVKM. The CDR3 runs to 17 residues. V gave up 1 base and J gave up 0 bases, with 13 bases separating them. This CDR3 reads CASSLFGTLNSNQPQHF. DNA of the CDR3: TGTGCCAGCAGTTTATTCGGGACATTAAATAGCAATCAGCCCCAGCATTTT.

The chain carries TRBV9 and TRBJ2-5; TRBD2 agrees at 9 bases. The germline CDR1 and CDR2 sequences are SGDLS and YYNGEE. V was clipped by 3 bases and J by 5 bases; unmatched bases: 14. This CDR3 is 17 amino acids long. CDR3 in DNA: TGTGCCAGCAGCGGTGGTCGGCTAGCGGGAACTGGGGAGACCCAGTACTTC. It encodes CASSGGRLAGTGETQYF.

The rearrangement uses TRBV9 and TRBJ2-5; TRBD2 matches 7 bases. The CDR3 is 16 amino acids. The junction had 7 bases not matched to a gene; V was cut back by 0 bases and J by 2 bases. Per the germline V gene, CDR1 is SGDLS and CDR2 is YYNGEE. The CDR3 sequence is CASSVGPAGYQETQYF. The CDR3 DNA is TGTGCCAGCAGCGTAGGTCCAGCGGGATATCAAGAGACCCAGTACTTC.

The CDR3: CASTTQGSTNTIYF. The CDR3 coding sequence is TGTGCCAGTACCACGCAGGGTTCTACGAACACCATATATTTT. The chain uses TRBV19 and TRBJ1-3, with D possibly TRBD1 on 5 matching bases. Trimming took 7 bases from V and 7 from J, leaving 17 bases between them. The CDR3 has 14 residues. The germline V gene encodes CDR1 LNHDA and CDR2 SQIVND (reference sequence).

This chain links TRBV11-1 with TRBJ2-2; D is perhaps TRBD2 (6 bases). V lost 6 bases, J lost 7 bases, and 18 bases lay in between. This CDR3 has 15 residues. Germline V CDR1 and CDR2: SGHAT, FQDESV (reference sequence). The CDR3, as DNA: TGTGCCAGCAGTCCTCTGGGACTGCATGGCGGGGAGCTGTTTTTT. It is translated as CASSPLGLHGGELFF.

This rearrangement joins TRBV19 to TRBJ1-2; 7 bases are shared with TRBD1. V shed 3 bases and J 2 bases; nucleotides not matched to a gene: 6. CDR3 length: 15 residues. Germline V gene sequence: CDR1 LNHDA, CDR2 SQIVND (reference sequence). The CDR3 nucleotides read TGTGCCAGTAGTATTAACGCCAGGGGGAACTATGGCTACACCTTC. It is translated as CASSINARGNYGYTF.

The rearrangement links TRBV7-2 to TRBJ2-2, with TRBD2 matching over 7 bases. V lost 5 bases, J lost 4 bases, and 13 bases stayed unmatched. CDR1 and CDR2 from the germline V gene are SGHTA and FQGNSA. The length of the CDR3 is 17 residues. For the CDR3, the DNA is TGTGCCAGCAGCCTAGACCTTTCGGGGAGGGGCACCGGGGAGCTGTTTTTT. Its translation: CASSLDLSGRGTGELFF.

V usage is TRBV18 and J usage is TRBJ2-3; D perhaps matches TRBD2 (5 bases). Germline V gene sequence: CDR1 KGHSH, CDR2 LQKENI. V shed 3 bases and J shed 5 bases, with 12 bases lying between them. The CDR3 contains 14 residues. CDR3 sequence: CASSPDTAGDTQYF. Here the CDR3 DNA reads TGTGCCAGCTCACCGGATACTGCGGGAGATACGCAGTATTTT.

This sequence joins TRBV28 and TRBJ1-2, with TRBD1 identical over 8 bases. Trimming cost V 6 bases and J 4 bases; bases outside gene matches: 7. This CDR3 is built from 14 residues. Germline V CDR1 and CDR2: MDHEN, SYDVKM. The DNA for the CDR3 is TGTGCCAGCAGCTTCCGGGACAGGATCTATGGCTACACCTTC. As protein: CASSFRDRIYGYTF.

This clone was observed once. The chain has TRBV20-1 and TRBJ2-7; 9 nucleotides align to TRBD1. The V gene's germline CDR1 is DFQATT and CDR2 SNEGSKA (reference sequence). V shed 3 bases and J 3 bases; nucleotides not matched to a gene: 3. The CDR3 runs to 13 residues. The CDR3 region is CSASGTGYYEQYF. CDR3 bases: TGCAGTGCTAGTGGGACAGGGTACTACGAGCAGTACTTC.

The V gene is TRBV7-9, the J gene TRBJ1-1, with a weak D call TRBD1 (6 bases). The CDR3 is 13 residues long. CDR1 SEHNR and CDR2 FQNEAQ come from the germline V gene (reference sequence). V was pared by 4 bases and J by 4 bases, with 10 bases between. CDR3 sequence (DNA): TGTGCCAGCAGCTCCGGACAGTCCACTGAAGCTTTCTTT. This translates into CASSSGQSTEAFF.

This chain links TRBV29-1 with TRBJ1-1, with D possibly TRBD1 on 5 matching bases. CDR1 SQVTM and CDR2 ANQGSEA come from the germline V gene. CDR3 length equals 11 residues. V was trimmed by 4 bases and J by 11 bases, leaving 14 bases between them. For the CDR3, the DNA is TGCAGCGTTGTTGGTGGACACGAGGCTTTCTTT. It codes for CSVVGGHEAFF.

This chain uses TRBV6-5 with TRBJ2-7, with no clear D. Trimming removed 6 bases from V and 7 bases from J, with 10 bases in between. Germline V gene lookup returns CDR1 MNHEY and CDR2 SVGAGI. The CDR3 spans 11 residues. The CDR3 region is CASSMHGEQYF. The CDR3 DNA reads TGTGCCAGCAGCATGCACGGGGAGCAGTACTTC.